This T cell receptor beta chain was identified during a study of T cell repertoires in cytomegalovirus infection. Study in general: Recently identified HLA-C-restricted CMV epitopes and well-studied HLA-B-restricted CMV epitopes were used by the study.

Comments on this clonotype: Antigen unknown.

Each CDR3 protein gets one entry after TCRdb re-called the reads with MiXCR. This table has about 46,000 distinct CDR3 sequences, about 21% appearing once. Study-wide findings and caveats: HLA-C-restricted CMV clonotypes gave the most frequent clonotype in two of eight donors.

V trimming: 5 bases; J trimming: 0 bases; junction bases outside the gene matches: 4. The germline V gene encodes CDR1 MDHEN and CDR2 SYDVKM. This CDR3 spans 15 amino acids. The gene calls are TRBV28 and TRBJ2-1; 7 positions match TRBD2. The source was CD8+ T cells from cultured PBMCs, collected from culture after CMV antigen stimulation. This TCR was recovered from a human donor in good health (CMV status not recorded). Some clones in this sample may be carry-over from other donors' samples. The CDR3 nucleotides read TGTGCCAGCAGTAGGAGCGGGAACTCCTACAATGAGCAGTTCTTC. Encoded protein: CASSRSGNSYNEQFF.